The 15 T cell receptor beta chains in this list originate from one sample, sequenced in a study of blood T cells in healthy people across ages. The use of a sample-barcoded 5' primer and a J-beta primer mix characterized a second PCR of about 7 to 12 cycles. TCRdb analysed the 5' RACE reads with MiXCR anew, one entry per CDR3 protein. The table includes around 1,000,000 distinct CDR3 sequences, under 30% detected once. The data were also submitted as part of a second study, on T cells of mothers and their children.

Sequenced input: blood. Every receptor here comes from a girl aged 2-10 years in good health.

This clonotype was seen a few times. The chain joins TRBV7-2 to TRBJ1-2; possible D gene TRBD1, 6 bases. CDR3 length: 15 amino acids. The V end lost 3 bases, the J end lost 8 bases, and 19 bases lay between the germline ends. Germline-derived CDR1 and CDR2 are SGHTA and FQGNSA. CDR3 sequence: CASSFSGAQPYGYTF. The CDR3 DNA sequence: TGTGCCAGCAGCTTTTCAGGGGCGCAACCCTACGGCTACACCTTC.

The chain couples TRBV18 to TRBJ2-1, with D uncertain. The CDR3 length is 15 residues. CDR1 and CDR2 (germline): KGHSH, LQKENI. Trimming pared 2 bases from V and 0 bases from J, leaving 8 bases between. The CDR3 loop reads CASSPSAVSYNEQFF. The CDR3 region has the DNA TGTGCCAGCTCACCAAGCGCAGTCTCCTACAATGAGCAGTTCTTC.

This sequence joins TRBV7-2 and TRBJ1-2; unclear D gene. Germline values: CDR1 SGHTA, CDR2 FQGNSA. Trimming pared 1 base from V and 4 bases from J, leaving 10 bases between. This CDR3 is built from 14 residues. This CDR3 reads CASSLVKETYGYTF. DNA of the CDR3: TGTGCCAGCAGCTTAGTAAAGGAGACCTATGGCTACACCTTC.

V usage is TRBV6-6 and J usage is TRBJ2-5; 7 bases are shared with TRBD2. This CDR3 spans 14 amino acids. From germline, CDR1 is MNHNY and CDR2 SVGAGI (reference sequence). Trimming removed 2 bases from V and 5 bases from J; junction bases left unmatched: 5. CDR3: CASSYRREEETQYF. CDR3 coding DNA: TGTGCCAGCAGTTACCGTCGGGAGGAGGAGACCCAGTACTTC.

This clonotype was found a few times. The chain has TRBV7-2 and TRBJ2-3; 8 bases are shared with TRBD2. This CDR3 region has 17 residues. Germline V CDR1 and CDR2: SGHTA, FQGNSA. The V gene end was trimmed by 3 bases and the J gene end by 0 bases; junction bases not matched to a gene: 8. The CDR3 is CASSFRGSGTSTDTQYF. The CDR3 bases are TGTGCCAGCAGCTTTCGGGGTAGCGGGACTAGCACAGATACGCAGTATTTT.

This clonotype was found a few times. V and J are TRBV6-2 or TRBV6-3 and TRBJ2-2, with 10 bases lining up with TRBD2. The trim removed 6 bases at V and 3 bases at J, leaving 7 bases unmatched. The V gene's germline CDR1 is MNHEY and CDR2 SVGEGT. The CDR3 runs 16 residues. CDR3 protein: CASRESGGAYTGELFF. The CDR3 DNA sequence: TGTGCCAGCAGGGAAAGCGGGGGGGCCTACACCGGGGAGCTGTTTTTT.

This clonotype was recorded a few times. For the CDR3, the DNA is TGCAGTGCTAGGTGGACAGAAAATACGCAGTATTTT. It encodes CSARWTENTQYF. This chain joins TRBV20-1 and TRBJ2-3; D is possibly TRBD1 (6 bases). Germline assignment: CDR1 DFQATT and CDR2 SNEGSKA (reference sequence). With 3 bases removed from V and 7 bases from J, the gap between germline ends came to 11 bases. The CDR3 sequence is 12 residues long.

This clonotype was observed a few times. The DNA for the CDR3 is TGTGCCAGCAGCGGTACCGGGACAGGTCATGAAGCTTTCTTT. Residues: CASSGTGTGHEAFF. The chain links TRBV7-8 to TRBJ1-1, with 8 nucleotides matching TRBD1. Germline V gene lookup returns CDR1 SGHVS and CDR2 FQNEAQ. J was trimmed by 7 bases and V by 5 bases; bases with no gene match: 9. The CDR3 runs 14 residues.

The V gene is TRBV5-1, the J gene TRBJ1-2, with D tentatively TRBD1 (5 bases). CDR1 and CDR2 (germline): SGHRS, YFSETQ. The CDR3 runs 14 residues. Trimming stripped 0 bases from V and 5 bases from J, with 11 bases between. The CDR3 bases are TGCGCCAGCAGCTTGGAAGGGGAAGGGTATGGCTACACCTTC. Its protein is CASSLEGEGYGYTF.

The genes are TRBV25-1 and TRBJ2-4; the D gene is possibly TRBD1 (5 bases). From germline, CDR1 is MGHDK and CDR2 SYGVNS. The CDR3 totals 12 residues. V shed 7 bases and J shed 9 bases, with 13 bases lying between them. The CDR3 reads CASTNRRGIQYF. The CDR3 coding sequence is TGTGCCAGCACCAACAGAAGGGGCATTCAGTACTTC.

The CDR3 here is CASTDVGLTGNEQFF. In DNA, the CDR3 is TGTGCCAGCACCGACGTGGGACTAACGGGGAATGAGCAGTTCTTC. The gene calls are TRBV28 and TRBJ2-1; TRBD2 matches 7 bases. Germline V gives CDR1 MDHEN, CDR2 SYDVKM. CDR3 size: 15 residues. The trim removed 7 bases at V and 7 bases at J, leaving 13 bases unmatched.

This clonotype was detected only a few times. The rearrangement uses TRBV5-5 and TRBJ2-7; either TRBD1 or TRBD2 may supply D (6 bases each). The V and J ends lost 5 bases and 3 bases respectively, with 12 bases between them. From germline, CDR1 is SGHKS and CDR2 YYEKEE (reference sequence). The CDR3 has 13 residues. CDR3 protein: CASRRGEGYEQYF. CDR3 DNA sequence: TGTGCCAGCAGGAGGGGGGAAGGCTACGAGCAGTACTTC.

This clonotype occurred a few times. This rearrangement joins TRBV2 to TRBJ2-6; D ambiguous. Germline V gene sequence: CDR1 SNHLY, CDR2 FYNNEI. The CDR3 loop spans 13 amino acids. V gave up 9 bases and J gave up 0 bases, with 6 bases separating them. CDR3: CASASSGANVLTF. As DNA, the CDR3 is TGTGCCAGTGCGAGCTCTGGGGCCAACGTCCTGACTTTC.

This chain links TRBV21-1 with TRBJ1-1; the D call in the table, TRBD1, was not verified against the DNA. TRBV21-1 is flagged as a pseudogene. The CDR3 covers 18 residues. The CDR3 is CASSVRGTGERKDTEAFF. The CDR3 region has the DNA TGTGCCAGCAGTGTCCGTGGGACAGGGGAGAGGAAGGACACTGAAGCTTTCTTT.

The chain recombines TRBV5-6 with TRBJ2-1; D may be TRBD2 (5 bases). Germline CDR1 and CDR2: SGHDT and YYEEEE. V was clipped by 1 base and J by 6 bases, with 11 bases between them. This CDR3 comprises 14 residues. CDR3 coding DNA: TGTGCCAGCAGCTTGACTAGACGGTTCAATGAGCAGTTCTTC. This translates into CASSLTRRFNEQFF.